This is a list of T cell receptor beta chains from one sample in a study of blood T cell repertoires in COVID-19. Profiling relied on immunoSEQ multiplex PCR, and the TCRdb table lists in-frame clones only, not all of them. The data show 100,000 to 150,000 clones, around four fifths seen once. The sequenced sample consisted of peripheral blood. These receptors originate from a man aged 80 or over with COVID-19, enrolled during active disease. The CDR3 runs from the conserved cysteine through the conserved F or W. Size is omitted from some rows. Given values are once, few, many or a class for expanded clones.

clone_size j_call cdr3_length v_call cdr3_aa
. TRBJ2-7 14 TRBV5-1 CASSQGGGSDEQYF
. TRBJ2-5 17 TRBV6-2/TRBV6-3 CASSTLLAGAVQETQYF
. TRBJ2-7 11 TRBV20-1 CSAPKNYEQYF
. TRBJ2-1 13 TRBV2 CASRGTYINEQFF
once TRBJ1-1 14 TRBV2 CARAGTGRTTEAFF
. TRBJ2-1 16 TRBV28 CASSPWVARSYNEQFF
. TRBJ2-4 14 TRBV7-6 CASSPEGAGNIQYF
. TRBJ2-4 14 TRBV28 CASGIGQGVNIQYF
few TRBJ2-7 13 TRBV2 CASSGDTSYEQYF
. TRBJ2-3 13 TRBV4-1 CASSQRTGGTQYF
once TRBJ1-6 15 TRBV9 CASSPGAGVNSPLHF
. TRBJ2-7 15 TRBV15 CATSRVAGGAYEQYF
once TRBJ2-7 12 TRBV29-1 CSVGGISYEQYF
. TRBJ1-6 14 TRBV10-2 CASSEQGGYSPLHF
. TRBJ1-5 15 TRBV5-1 CASSLGQSSNQPQHF
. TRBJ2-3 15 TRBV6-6 CASRGLAVGTDTQYF
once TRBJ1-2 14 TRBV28 CASATDLHSYGYTF
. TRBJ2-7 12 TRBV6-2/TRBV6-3 CASSWDRGEQYF
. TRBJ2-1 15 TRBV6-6 CASSYVAGGFNEQFF
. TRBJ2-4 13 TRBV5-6 CASSFLQENIQYF
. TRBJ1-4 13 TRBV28 CASSLYQGRKLFF
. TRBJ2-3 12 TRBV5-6 CASRLATDTQYF
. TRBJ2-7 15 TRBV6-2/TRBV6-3 CASSSLPGQGDEQYF
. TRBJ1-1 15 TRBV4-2 CASSQVDRGGAEAFF
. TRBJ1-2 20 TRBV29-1 CSVGNPGQGPLKKYSYGYTF
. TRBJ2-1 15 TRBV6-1 CASSESGSSYNEQFF
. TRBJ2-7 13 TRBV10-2 CASFPGLPYEQYF
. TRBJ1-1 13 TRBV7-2 CASSLAAGAEAFF
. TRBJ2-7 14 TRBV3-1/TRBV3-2 CASSQAASGSRSYF
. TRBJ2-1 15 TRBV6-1 CASSEGGGPYNEQFF
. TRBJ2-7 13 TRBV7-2 CASSLYHRAEQYF
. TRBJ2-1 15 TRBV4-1 CASSGWETYDNEQFF
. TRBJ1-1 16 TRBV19 CASSIPFRQGGTEAFF
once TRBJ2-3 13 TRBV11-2 CASSANFADTQYF
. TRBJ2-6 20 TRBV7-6 CASSLAKGVSGHSGANVLTF
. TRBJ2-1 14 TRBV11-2 CASSLGAVQGEQFF
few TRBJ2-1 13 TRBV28 CASSLSGRDEQFF
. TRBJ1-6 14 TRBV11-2 CASSWGTANSPLHF
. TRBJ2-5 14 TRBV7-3 CASSLTGGEETQYF
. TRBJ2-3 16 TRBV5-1 CASSFVDSTSTDTQYF
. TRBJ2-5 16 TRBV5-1 CASSRQRTGPRATQYF
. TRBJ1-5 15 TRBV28 CASSFPRQGTQPQHF
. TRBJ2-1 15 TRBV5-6 CASSLEGTGGNEQFF
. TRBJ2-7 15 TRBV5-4 CASSLGVAGAYEQYF
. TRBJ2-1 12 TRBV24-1 CATSDFDNEQFF
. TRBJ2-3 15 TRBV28 CASSLSGTGWDTQYF
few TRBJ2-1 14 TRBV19 CASSIRWTGAEQFF
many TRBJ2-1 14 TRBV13 CASSLSLVYNEQFF
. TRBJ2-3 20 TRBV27 CASSLIPPGLAGANTDTQYF
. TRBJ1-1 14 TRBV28 CASSWGGPGTEAFF
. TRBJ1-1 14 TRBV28 CASTRDRGGTEAFF
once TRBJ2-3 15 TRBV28 CASSFQGTGTDTQYF
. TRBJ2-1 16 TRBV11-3 CASSLASGELDNEQFF
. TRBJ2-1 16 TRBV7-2 CASSPRTSTVNNEQFF
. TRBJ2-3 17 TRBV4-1 CASSQISGDLGRGTQYF
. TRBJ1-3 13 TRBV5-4 CASSGVTGDTIYF
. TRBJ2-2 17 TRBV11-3 CASSPLCGSRDTGELFF
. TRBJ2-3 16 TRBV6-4 CASSDWGGVTTDTQYF